These T cell receptor beta chains were read from a single sample in a study of OX40 agonist ivuxolimab in advanced cancers. Here immunoSEQ multiplex PCR was the method, and the copy in TCRdb shows in-frame clones only, minus some. The sample comprises about 64,000 clones, roughly 80% of which are singletons, and approximately 5% rests with the top ten. Here the sequenced sample was CD4+ or CD8+ T cells sorted from blood, taken in a trial of the OX40 agonist ivuxolimab. These TCRs come from an adult with an advanced solid tumor such as melanoma, head and neck, liver or kidney cancer. The CDR3 runs from the conserved cysteine through the conserved F or W. Each record gives: CDR3 DNA, CDR3 protein, V gene, CDR3 length, D gene, J gene, clone size. A D gene is named only where the DNA matches it firmly. Size values are once, few and many counts, or a class for expanded clones, and some rows have none.

DNA: TGTGCCAGCAGGGCCGGACAGGACCGATGGGGCTACACCTTC
CDR3: CASRAGQDRWGYTF
V: TRBV2
length: 14
D: TRBD1
J: TRBJ1-2
size: .

DNA: TGTGCCAGCAGCCTCCGGGACTACCAAGAGACCCAGTACTTC
CDR3: CASSLRDYQETQYF
V: TRBV5-4
length: 14
D: .
J: TRBJ2-5
size: .

DNA: TGTGCCATCAGTCGGACAGCATCTGGCTACACCTTC
CDR3: CAISRTASGYTF
V: TRBV10-3
length: 12
D: .
J: TRBJ1-2
size: .

DNA: TGTGCCAGCAGCCAAGCCGGCGGGGGGACCTACAATGAGCAGTTCTTC
CDR3: CASSQAGGGTYNEQFF
V: TRBV4-2
length: 16
D: TRBD2
J: TRBJ2-1
size: .

DNA: TGCAGCGTGGACGGGACAGGGGCTCACACCTTC
CDR3: CSVDGTGAHTF
V: TRBV29-1
length: 11
D: TRBD1
J: TRBJ1-2
size: .

DNA: TGCGCCAGCAGAGGGAGGTTGGCTGCCGGCGCAGATACGCAGTATTTT
CDR3: CASRGRLAAGADTQYF
V: TRBV5-1
length: 16
D: .
J: TRBJ2-3
size: .

DNA: TGTGCCAGCAGTGAAGTGTCAGGGGACAATGAGCAGTTCTTC
CDR3: CASSEVSGDNEQFF
V: TRBV2
length: 14
D: .
J: TRBJ2-1
size: .

DNA: TGTGCCAGCAGCCACGGGGGAGTTGATACCTACGAGCAGTACTTC
CDR3: CASSHGGVDTYEQYF
V: TRBV4-2
length: 15
D: .
J: TRBJ2-7
size: .

DNA: TGTGCCAGCAGCCTCGGGACAGGGGGCCAAGCTTTCTTT
CDR3: CASSLGTGGQAFF
V: TRBV4-2
length: 13
D: TRBD1
J: TRBJ1-1
size: .

DNA: TGTGCCAGCAGTTTACCACGTGCTACCTCTGGAAACACCATATATTTT
CDR3: CASSLPRATSGNTIYF
V: TRBV28
length: 16
D: .
J: TRBJ1-3
size: .

DNA: TGTGCCAGCCAGCCCATTCTAGCGGGGGGGACCGGGGAGCTGTTTTTT
CDR3: CASQPILAGGTGELFF
V: TRBV27
length: 16
D: TRBD2
J: TRBJ2-2
size: .

DNA: TGCGCCAGCAGCCCCGTTAGCCTCCGCGGGAGCTCCTACAATGAGCAGTTCTTC
CDR3: CASSPVSLRGSSYNEQFF
V: TRBV4-1
length: 18
D: TRBD2
J: TRBJ2-1
size: .

DNA: TGTGCCACCAGCATGGGGGGTTGGACTAACGGTGAGCAGTTCTTC
CDR3: CATSMGGWTNGEQFF
V: TRBV15
length: 15
D: .
J: TRBJ2-1
size: .

DNA: TGTGCCAGCAGCCTGGACAGGGTGGCCGGGGAGCTGTTTTTT
CDR3: CASSLDRVAGELFF
V: TRBV11-2
length: 14
D: TRBD1
J: TRBJ2-2
size: .

DNA: TGTGCCAGCAGCCCCTACAGGGAATTTACCTATGGCTACACCTTC
CDR3: CASSPYREFTYGYTF
V: TRBV7-2
length: 15
D: .
J: TRBJ1-2
size: .

DNA: TGTGCCAGCAGCTTAGATATACCGAGGTACTACGAGCAGTACTTC
CDR3: CASSLDIPRYYEQYF
V: TRBV11-2
length: 15
D: .
J: TRBJ2-7
size: .

DNA: TGTGCCAGTAGCCTAGAGGACTCCTACAATGAGCAGTTCTTC
CDR3: CASSLEDSYNEQFF
V: TRBV19
length: 14
D: .
J: TRBJ2-1
size: .

DNA: TGTGCCAGCAGCCCCGGACAGGGGGCCGCTGGCTACACCTTC
CDR3: CASSPGQGAAGYTF
V: TRBV9
length: 14
D: TRBD1
J: TRBJ1-2
size: .

DNA: TGCAGCGTTGAAGATCCGGGGACAGGGGGCTTTTCGAGTTACGAGCAGTACTTC
CDR3: CSVEDPGTGGFSSYEQYF
V: TRBV29-1
length: 18
D: TRBD1
J: TRBJ2-7
size: .

DNA: TGCGCCAGCAGCTGGGGGGCTCACGGGCCCTACAATGAAAAACTGTTTTTT
CDR3: CASSWGAHGPYNEKLFF
V: TRBV5-1
length: 17
D: .
J: TRBJ1-4
size: .

DNA: TGTGCCTGGAGGCCGACAGGGCGCACCGGGGAGCTGTTTTTT
CDR3: CAWRPTGRTGELFF
V: TRBV30
length: 14
D: TRBD1
J: TRBJ2-2
size: .

DNA: TGTGCCAGCAGTCCTCTGGGCCGAGGGGAACTGTTTTTT
CDR3: CASSPLGRGELFF
V: TRBV2
length: 13
D: .
J: TRBJ1-4
size: .

DNA: TGTGCCAGCAGTAAAGACAGGGGGCGAGGGTACGAGCAGTACTTC
CDR3: CASSKDRGRGYEQYF
V: TRBV6-6
length: 15
D: TRBD1
J: TRBJ2-7
size: .

DNA: TGTGCCAGCAGCCAAGATAGTCGGCGGCTCACAGATACGCAGTATTTT
CDR3: CASSQDSRRLTDTQYF
V: TRBV14
length: 16
D: .
J: TRBJ2-3
size: .

DNA: TGTGCCAGCAGCTTGACCAGCCCTTACACAGATACGCAGTATTTT
CDR3: CASSLTSPYTDTQYF
V: TRBV7-2
length: 15
D: .
J: TRBJ2-3
size: .

DNA: TGTGCCAGCAGCAAAGACCAGGACAGGACGATATGGGAGCAGTACTTC
CDR3: CASSKDQDRTIWEQYF
V: TRBV21-1
length: 16
D: .
J: TRBJ2-7
size: .

DNA: TGTGCCAGCAGGGGGATCCGGTCCTACGAGCAGTACTTC
CDR3: CASRGIRSYEQYF
V: TRBV2
length: 13
D: .
J: TRBJ2-7
size: few

DNA: TGTGCCAGCAGCTTGGGAGGGCGGGTGGAGACCCAGTACTTC
CDR3: CASSLGGRVETQYF
V: TRBV5-4
length: 14
D: .
J: TRBJ2-5
size: .

DNA: TGTGCCAGCAGTGAAGTCTCTGGGACTTGGGGATACACCATATATTTT
CDR3: CASSEVSGTWGYTIYF
V: TRBV6-1
length: 16
D: .
J: TRBJ1-3
size: .

DNA: TGTGCCACCAGCAGAGGCTTTTCGACAGGGAGCACAGATACGCAGTATTTT
CDR3: CATSRGFSTGSTDTQYF
V: TRBV15
length: 17
D: TRBD1
J: TRBJ2-3
size: once

DNA: TGTGCTAGCAGCTTGGGCGGGGTAACCGGGGAGACCCAGTACTTC
CDR3: CASSLGGVTGETQYF
V: TRBV7-7
length: 15
D: .
J: TRBJ2-5
size: .

DNA: TGTGCCAGCAGTCACGGGACAGGGGCAAACAATGAGCAGTTCTTC
CDR3: CASSHGTGANNEQFF
V: TRBV6-5
length: 15
D: TRBD1
J: TRBJ2-1
size: .

DNA: TGTGCCAGCTCTGAGGGGCAAGAGGCTGAAGCTTTCTTT
CDR3: CASSEGQEAEAFF
V: TRBV2
length: 13
D: .
J: TRBJ1-1
size: .

DNA: TGTGCCATCAGTGGATCCGGGAGCAGGCCTGGGATAATGAACACTGAAGCTTTCTTT
CDR3: CAISGSGSRPGIMNTEAFF
V: TRBV10-3
length: 19
D: .
J: TRBJ1-1
size: .

DNA: TGTGCCAGCACACAGAGCGGGAGTTGGACAGATACGCAGTATTTT
CDR3: CASTQSGSWTDTQYF
V: TRBV7-9
length: 15
D: TRBD2
J: TRBJ2-3
size: .

DNA: TGTGCCAGCAGTGTTACAGGGCTCGGCACTGAAGCTTTCTTT
CDR3: CASSVTGLGTEAFF
V: TRBV27
length: 14
D: .
J: TRBJ1-1
size: .

DNA: TGTGCCAGCAGTGACCCGGGACTCCGCTCTGGGGCCAACGTCCTGACTTTC
CDR3: CASSDPGLRSGANVLTF
V: TRBV2
length: 17
D: .
J: TRBJ2-6
size: .